The 23 T cell receptor beta chains in this list originate from one sample, sequenced in a study of cytomegalovirus exposure and HLA in healthy donors. The primer mix had 60 Vbeta and 13 Jbeta primers. Assay: immunoSEQ multiplex PCR; the TCRdb copy retains only in-frame clones and omits some. The sample shows 150,000 to 200,000 clones, roughly 77% of them seen only once. Sequenced material: PBMCs. Source of these receptors: a man aged 35-49 years in good health and CMV-seropositive.

The chain carries TRBV5-4 and TRBJ2-2; 14 nucleotides agree with TRBD2. Germline lookup yields CDR1 SGHNT and CDR2 YYREEE (reference sequence). The ends lost 4 bases at V and 0 bases at J; junction bases unmatched: 5. CDR3 length equals 18 residues. The CDR3 sequence is CASSPWGLAGANTGELFF. CDR3 bases: TGTGCCAGCAGCCCCTGGGGACTAGCGGGGGCGAACACCGGGGAGCTGTTTTTT.

V gene TRBV7-2 combines with J gene TRBJ2-1, with 9 nucleotides matching TRBD1. Germline lookup yields CDR1 SGHTA and CDR2 FQGNSA. V shed 0 bases, J shed 3 bases, and the junction held 3 bases outside the gene matches. CDR3 length equals 16 residues. In DNA form, the CDR3 reads TGTGCCAGCAGCTTAGCGCCGGACAGGGGCTACAATGAGCAGTTCTTC. It specifies CASSLAPDRGYNEQFF. Variable domain in full (rest from reference TRBV7-2 and TRBJ2-1): GAGVSQSPSNKVTEKGKDVELRCDPISGHTALYWYRQSLGQGLEFLIYFQGNSAPDKSGLPSDRFSAERTGGSVSTLTIQRTQQEDSAVYLCASSLAPDRGYNEQFFGPGTRLTVL.

This chain connects TRBV6-5 to TRBJ2-3; D gene unclear. The CDR3 has 13 residues. Trimming shortened V by 5 bases and J by 6 bases, and 12 bases separated the two germline ends. Germline values: CDR1 MNHEY, CDR2 SVGAGI. As DNA, the CDR3 is TGTGCCAGCAGTCCATCTAAAGTGGATACGCAGTATTTT. Amino acids: CASSPSKVDTQYF.

The sample holds a few counts of this clone. The chain carries TRBV2 and TRBJ2-7; 7 bases are shared with TRBD2. V lost 7 bases and J lost 6; bases outside the gene matches: 9. The germline V gene encodes CDR1 SNHLY and CDR2 FYNNEI. This CDR3 contains 13 residues. The CDR3 DNA reads TGTGCCAGCACCTCGGGACTATCAGGCGAGCAGTACTTC. Translated, it gives CASTSGLSGEQYF.

This chain uses TRBV4-2 with TRBJ2-5; 12 positions match TRBD2. The CDR3 totals 16 residues. CDR1 and CDR2 from the germline V gene are LGHNA and YNFKEQ. Unmatched junction bases numbered 2, after V lost 2 bases and J lost 1 base. The CDR3 sequence: CASSQPGLAGQETQYF. The CDR3 DNA sequence: TGTGCCAGCAGCCAACCGGGACTAGCGGGCCAAGAGACCCAGTACTTC.

The chain couples TRBV7-9 to TRBJ1-1; no firm D call. V lost 1 base to trimming and J lost 2 bases, with 11 bases between them. Germline CDR1 SEHNR, CDR2 FQNEAQ (reference sequence). The CDR3 is 15 residues long. The CDR3 protein is CASSLGSIFNTEAFF. The CDR3 nucleotides are TGTGCCAGCAGCTTAGGTAGCATTTTTAACACTGAAGCTTTCTTT. Filled out from reference TRBV7-9 and TRBJ1-1, the complete variable domain reads DTGVSQNPRHKITKRGQNVTFRCDPISEHNRLYWYRQTLGQGPEFLTYFQNEAQLEKSRLLSDRFSAERPKGSFSTLEIQRTEQGDSAMYLCASSLGSIFNTEAFFGQGTRLTVV.

This clone showed up just a few times. J is TRBJ2-5 and V is TRBV6-5; tentatively, D is TRBD2 (5 bases). The V end was cut by 6 bases, the J end by 5 bases, with 19 bases between. This CDR3 is 15 amino acids long. Germline V CDR1 and CDR2: MNHEY, SVGAGI. Here the CDR3 DNA reads TGTGCCAGCAGGGAGCTCTTTGCGGGTCGGGAGACCCAGTACTTC. This translates into CASRELFAGRETQYF.

The chain is built from TRBV7-6 and TRBJ2-7, with 7 bases lining up with TRBD2. Germline V gene lookup returns CDR1 SGHVS and CDR2 FNYEAQ. J lost 7 bases, V lost 3 bases, and 9 bases had no gene match. CDR3 length: 14 amino acids. In DNA, the CDR3 is TGTGCCAGCAGCTTGGACGGGCCCGGGGGGGAGCAGTACTTC. Its protein product is CASSLDGPGGEQYF.

This clone was observed a single time. The rearrangement links TRBV11-2 to TRBJ2-3, with TRBD2 as a possible D gene (5 bases). From germline, CDR1 is SGHAT and CDR2 FQNNGV. CDR3 length: 16 residues. The V end lost 1 base, the J end lost 3 bases, and 14 bases lay between the germline ends. CDR3 loop: CASSLVGAGGTDTQYF. The CDR3 nucleotides are TGTGCCAGCAGCTTAGTCGGCGCAGGCGGGACAGATACGCAGTATTTT.

The rearrangement uses TRBV27 and TRBJ1-4; 7 nucleotides match TRBD1. There are 18 residues in the CDR3. The germline V gene encodes CDR1 MNHEY and CDR2 SMNVEV (reference sequence). The V segment lost 4 bases and the J segment 5 bases; nucleotides outside the gene matches: 16. CDR3 in amino acids: CASSSLTYGTVENEKLFF. The DNA of the CDR3 is TGTGCCAGCAGTTCTCTAACGTACGGGACAGTAGAGAATGAAAAACTGTTTTTT. The whole variable domain, remainder taken from reference TRBV27 and TRBJ1-4, is EAQVTQNPRYLITVTGKKLTVTCSQNMNHEYMSWYRQDPGLGLRQIYYSMNVEVTDKGDVPEGYKVSRKEKRNFPLILESPSPNQTSLYFCASSSLTYGTVENEKLFFGSGTQLSVL.

This sequence joins TRBV4-1 and TRBJ1-4; TRBD1 matches 12 bases. There are 16 residues in the CDR3. V gave up 4 bases and J gave up 7 bases; unmatched junction bases: 7. Germline V gene lookup returns CDR1 MGHRA and CDR2 YSYEKL. In DNA, the CDR3 is TGCGCCAGCAGCCCAAAGGGGACAGGGGGCCGTGAAAAACTGTTTTTT. It specifies CASSPKGTGGREKLFF.

The chain carries TRBV2 and TRBJ1-1, with 10 bases aligning to TRBD1. The CDR3 is made up of 16 amino acids. Germline CDR1 and CDR2: SNHLY and FYNNEI. Trimming at V came to 5 bases and at J to 4 bases, leaving 10 bases not matched to a gene. The CDR3 loop is CASSRIPGQGTTEAFF. The CDR3 coding sequence is TGTGCCAGCAGTCGTATACCGGGACAGGGGACCACTGAAGCTTTCTTT.

This chain connects TRBV7-2 to TRBJ1-5; 7 bases map to TRBD1. The ends lost 5 bases at V and 4 bases at J; junction bases unmatched: 2. This CDR3 spans 13 amino acids. CDR1 and CDR2 from the germline V gene are SGHTA and FQGNSA. The CDR3 coding sequence is TGTGCCAGCAGCCCGGGACAGAATCAGCCCCAGCATTTT. Its protein is CASSPGQNQPQHF.

The chain joins TRBV5-1 to TRBJ2-1; TRBD1 agrees at 8 bases. Germline V gene sequence: CDR1 SGHRS, CDR2 YFSETQ. The trim removed 3 bases at V and 5 bases at J, leaving 4 bases unmatched. The CDR3 covers 14 residues. CDR3 nucleotides: TGCGCCAGCAGCTCGGGACAGGTGGACAATGAGCAGTTCTTC. Residues: CASSSGQVDNEQFF.

CDR3 residues: CASSEAAAQPQHF. In nucleotides, the CDR3 is TGTGCCAGCAGTGAAGCTGCGGCTCAGCCCCAGCATTTT. The chain employs TRBV6-1 and TRBJ1-5; no reliable D call. The germline V gene encodes CDR1 MNHNS and CDR2 SASEGT. The CDR3 is made up of 13 amino acids. The ends were cut back, 0 bases at V and 6 bases at J, with 6 bases in the middle.

Note on this clone: The junction shows a germline mismatch at one end, possibly a read error. The chain links TRBV11-3 to TRBJ2-1; the match to TRBD1 covers 7 bases. In germline, CDR1 is SGHNT, CDR2 YENEEA. The CDR3 is 14 residues long. CDR3 sequence (DNA): TGTGCCAGCAGCCTAGAGGGGGCCCCCTCTGAGCAGTTCTTC. Its translation is CASSLEGAPSEQFF.

V usage is TRBV10-2 and J usage is TRBJ2-5; TRBD1 matches at 9 bases. Germline-derived CDR1 and CDR2 are WSHSY and SAAADI. V was clipped by 8 bases and J by 7 bases; unmatched bases: 14. The CDR3 is 15 amino acids. This CDR3 reads CASGATAGGQGTQYF. CDR3 DNA: TGCGCCAGCGGGGCGACGGCAGGGGGACAGGGGACCCAGTACTTC.

V gene TRBV7-2 combines with J gene TRBJ2-7; tentatively, D is TRBD2 (7 bases). The CDR3 sequence is 15 residues long. CDR1 and CDR2 from the germline V gene are SGHTA and FQGNSA. With 3 bases removed from V and 4 bases from J, the gap between germline ends came to 16 bases. The CDR3 protein is CASSLKGGGRYEQYF. The CDR3 DNA reads as TGTGCCAGCAGCTTGAAGGGCGGGGGCAGGTACGAGCAGTACTTC.

This chain joins TRBV7-6 and TRBJ2-5; 7 nucleotides line up with TRBD2. This CDR3 has 18 residues. Germline V gene sequence: CDR1 SGHVS, CDR2 FNYEAQ. V gave up 5 bases and J gave up 2 bases; unmatched junction bases: 17. The CDR3 coding sequence is TGTGCCAGCAGCACTCAGCCACCAGGGAGGGGTGGGCAAGAGACCCAGTACTTC. Protein sequence: CASSTQPPGRGGQETQYF.

V usage is TRBV15 and J usage is TRBJ1-3; D is unresolved. V shed 4 bases and J shed 0 bases, with 16 bases lying between them. CDR3 size: 17 residues. CDR1 and CDR2 (germline): LNHNV, YYDKDF (reference sequence). CDR3 residues: CATSTETTGASGNTIYF. CDR3 nucleotides: TGTGCCACCAGCACAGAAACTACGGGAGCCTCTGGAAACACCATATATTTT.

This clone was counted a few times. The J gene is TRBJ1-4, the V gene TRBV23-1; D is undetermined. TRBV23-1 is an ORF, and what it does is uncertain. CDR3 length: 14 residues. V was clipped by 3 bases and J by 5 bases, with 10 bases between them. This CDR3 reads CASSHGTENEKLFF. The CDR3 nucleotides are TGCGCCAGCAGTCACGGAACAGAGAATGAAAAACTGTTTTTT.

The chain uses TRBV7-7 and TRBJ1-5, with TRBD1 matching 7 bases. Germline assignment: CDR1 SSHAT and CDR2 FNYEAQ (reference sequence). The CDR3 is made up of 18 amino acids. V gave up 4 bases and J gave up 0 bases; unmatched junction bases: 12. CDR3 nucleotide sequence: TGTGCCAGCAGCTCGACCGGGACAGACGTATATAGCAATCAGCCCCAGCATTTT. Translation gives CASSSTGTDVYSNQPQHF.

The chain joins TRBV28 to TRBJ2-7; D possibly corresponds to TRBD1 (6 bases). The germline V gene encodes CDR1 MDHEN and CDR2 SYDVKM. The CDR3 spans 15 residues. The V end was cut by 3 bases, the J end by 1 base, with 13 bases between. CDR3 DNA: TGTGCCAGCAGTTTTAGGCAGGGGCTATCCTACGAGCAGTACTTC. Translated: CASSFRQGLSYEQYF. The full variable domain, rest sourced from reference TRBV28 and TRBJ2-7, is DVKVTQSSRYLVKRTGEKVFLECVQDMDHENMFWYRQDPGLGLRLIYFSYDVKMKEKGDIPEGYSVSREKKERFSLILESASTNQTSMYLCASSFRQGLSYEQYFGPGTRLTVT.